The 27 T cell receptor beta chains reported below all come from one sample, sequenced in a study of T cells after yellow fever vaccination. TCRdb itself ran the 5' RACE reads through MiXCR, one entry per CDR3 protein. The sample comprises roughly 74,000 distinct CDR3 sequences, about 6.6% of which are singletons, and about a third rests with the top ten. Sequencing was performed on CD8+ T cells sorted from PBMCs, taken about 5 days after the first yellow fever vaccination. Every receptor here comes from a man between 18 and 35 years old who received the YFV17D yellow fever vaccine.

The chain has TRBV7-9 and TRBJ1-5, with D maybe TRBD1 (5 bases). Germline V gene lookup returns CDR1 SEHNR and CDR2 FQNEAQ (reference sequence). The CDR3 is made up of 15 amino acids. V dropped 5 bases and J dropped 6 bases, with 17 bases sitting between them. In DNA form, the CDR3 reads TGTGCCAGCAGCGGAGGGGATGGTTTAGGTCAGCCCCAGCATTTT. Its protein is CASSGGDGLGQPQHF.

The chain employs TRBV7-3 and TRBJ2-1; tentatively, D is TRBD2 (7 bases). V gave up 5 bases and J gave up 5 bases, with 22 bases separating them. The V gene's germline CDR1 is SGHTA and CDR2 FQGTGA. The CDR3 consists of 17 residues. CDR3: CASSPSGAGEIHNEQFF. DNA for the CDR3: TGTGCCAGCAGCCCCTCAGGGGCGGGGGAGATACACAATGAGCAGTTCTTC.

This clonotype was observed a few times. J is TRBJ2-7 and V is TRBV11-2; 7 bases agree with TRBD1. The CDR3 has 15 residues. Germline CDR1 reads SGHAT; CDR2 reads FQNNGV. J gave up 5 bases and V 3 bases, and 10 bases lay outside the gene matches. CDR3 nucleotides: TGTGCCAGCAGCTTTGGGACAGATCGGGTCCACGAGCAGTACGTC. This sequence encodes CASSFGTDRVHEQYV.

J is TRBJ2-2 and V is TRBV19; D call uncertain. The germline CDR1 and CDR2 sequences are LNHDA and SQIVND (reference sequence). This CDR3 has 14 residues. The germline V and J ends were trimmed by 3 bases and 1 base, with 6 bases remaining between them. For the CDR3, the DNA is TGTGCCAGTAGTATCAAGCGGAACACCGGGGAGCTGTTTTTT. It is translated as CASSIKRNTGELFF.

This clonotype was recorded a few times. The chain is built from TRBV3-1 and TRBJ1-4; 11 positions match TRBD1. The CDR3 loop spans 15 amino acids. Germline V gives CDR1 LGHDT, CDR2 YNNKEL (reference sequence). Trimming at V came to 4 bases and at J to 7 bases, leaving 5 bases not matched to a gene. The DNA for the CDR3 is TGTGCCAGCAGCCTGGGACAGGGGGATGGTGAAAAACTGTTTTTT. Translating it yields CASSLGQGDGEKLFF. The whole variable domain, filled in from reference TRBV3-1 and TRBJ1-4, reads DTAVSQTPKYLVTQMGNDKSIKCEQNLGHDTMYWYKQDSKKFLKIMFSYNNKELIINETVPNRFSPKSPDKAHLNLHINSLELGDSAVYFCASSLGQGDGEKLFFGSGTQLSVL.

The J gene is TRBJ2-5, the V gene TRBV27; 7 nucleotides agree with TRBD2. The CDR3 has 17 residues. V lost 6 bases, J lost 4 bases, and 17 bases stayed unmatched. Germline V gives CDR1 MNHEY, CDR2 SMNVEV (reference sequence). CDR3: CASSPWGGLQVGETQYF. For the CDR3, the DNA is TGTGCCAGCAGCCCTTGGGGGGGGTTGCAGGTTGGAGAGACCCAGTACTTC.

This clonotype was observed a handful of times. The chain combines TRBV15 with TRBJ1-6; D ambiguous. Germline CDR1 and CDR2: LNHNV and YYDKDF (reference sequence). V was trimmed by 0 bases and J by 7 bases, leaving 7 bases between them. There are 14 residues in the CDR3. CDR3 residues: CATSRDRPNSPLHF. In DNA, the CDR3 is TGTGCCACCAGCAGAGACAGGCCAAATTCACCCCTCCACTTT. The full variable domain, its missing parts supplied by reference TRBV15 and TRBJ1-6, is DAMVIQNPRYQVTQFGKPVTLSCSQTLNHNVMYWYQQKSSQAPKLLFHYYDKDFNNEADTPDNFQSRRPNTSFCFLDIRSPGLGDTAMYLCATSRDRPNSPLHFGNGTRLTVT.

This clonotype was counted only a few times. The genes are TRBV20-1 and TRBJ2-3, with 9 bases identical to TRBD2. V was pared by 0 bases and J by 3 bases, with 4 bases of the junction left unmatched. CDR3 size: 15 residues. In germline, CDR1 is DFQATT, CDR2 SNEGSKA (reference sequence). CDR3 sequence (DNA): TGCAGTGCTAGAGATGGTCTAGCGGGGACAGATACGCAGTATTTT. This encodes CSARDGLAGTDTQYF.

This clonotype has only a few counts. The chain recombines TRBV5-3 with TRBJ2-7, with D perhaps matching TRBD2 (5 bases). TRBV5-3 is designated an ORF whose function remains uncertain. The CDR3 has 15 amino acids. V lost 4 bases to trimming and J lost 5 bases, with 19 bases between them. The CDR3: CARSPGVVRNHEQYV. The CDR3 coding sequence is TGTGCCAGAAGCCCCGGGGTAGTTAGGAACCACGAGCAGTACGTC.

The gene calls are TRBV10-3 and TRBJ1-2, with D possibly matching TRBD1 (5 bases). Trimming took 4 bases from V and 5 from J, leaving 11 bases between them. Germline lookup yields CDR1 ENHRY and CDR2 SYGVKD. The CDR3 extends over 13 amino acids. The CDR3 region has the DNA TGTGCCATCAGTGCCGCAGACAGATATGGCTACACCTTC. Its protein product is CAISAADRYGYTF.

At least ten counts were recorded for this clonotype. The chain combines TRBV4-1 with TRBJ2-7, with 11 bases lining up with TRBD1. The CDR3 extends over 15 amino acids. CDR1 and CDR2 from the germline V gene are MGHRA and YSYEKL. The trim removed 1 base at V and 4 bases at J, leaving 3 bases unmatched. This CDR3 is CASSQVDRGPYEQYF. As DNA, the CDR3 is TGCGCCAGCAGCCAAGTGGACAGGGGGCCATACGAGCAGTACTTC.

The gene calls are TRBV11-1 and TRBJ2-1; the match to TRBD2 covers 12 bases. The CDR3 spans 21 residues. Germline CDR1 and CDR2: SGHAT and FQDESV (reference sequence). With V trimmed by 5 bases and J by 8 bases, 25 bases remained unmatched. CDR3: CASSHAGPASGGAEDFYEQFF. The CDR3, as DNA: TGTGCCAGCAGCCACGCCGGTCCCGCTAGCGGGGGGGCCGAAGATTTCTATGAGCAGTTCTTC.

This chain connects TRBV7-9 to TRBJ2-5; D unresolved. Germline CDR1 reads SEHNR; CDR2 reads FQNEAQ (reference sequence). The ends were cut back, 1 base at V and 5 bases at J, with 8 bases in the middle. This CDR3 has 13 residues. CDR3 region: CASSLVLGETQYF. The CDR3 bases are TGTGCCAGCAGCTTAGTTCTCGGGGAGACCCAGTACTTC.

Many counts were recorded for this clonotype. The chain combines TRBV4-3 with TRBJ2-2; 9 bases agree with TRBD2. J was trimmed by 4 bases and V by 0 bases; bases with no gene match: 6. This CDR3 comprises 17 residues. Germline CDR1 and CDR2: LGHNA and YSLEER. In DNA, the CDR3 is TGCGCCAGCAGCCAAGATTCGGCGGGGGGGGCCACCGGGGAGCTGTTTTTT. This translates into CASSQDSAGGATGELFF.

CDR3 sequence reads: CASCPAGAGPLHF. CDR3 bases: TGTGCCAGCTGCCCAGCAGGGGCGGGACCCCTCCACTTT. The gene calls are TRBV12-3 or TRBV12-4 and TRBJ1-6, with D possibly TRBD1 on 6 matching bases. Between the trimmed V and J ends, which lost 8 bases and 12 bases, there was a span of 17 bases. The CDR3 is 13 residues long.

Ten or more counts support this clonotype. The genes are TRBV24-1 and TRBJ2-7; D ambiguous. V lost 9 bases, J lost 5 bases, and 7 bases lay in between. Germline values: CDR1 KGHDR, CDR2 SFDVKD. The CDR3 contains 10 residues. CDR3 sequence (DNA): TGTGCCACCGCCTATCACGAGCAGTACGTC. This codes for CATAYHEQYV.

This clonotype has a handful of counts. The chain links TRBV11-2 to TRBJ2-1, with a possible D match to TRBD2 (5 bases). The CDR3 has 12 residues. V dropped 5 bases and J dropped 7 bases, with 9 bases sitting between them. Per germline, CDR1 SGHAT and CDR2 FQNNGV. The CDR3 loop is CASSTLGNEQFF. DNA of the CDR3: TGTGCCAGCAGCACACTAGGAAATGAGCAGTTCTTC.

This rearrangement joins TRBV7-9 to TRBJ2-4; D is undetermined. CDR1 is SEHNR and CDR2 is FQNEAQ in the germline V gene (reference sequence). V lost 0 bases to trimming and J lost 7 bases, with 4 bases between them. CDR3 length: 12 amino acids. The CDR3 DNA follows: TGTGCCAGCAGCTTAGCAGACAACATTCAGTACTTC. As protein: CASSLADNIQYF.

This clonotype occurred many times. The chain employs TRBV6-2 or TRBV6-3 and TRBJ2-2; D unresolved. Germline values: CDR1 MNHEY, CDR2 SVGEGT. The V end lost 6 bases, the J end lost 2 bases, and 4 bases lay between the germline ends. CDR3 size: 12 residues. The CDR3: CASRRNTGELFF. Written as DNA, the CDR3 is TGTGCCAGCAGACGAAACACCGGGGAGCTGTTTTTT.

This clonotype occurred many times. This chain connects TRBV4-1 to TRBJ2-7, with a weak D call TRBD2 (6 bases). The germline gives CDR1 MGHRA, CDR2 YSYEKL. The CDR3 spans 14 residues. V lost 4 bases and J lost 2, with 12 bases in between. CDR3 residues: CASSPRDSAYEQYF. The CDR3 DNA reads TGCGCCAGCAGCCCTCGGGACTCCGCCTACGAGCAGTACTTC.

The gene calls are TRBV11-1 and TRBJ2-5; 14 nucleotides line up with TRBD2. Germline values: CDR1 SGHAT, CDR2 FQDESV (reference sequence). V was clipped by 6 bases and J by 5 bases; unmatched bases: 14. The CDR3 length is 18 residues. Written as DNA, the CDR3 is TGTGCCAGCAGTACTCTCGGGACTAGCGGGGGACCCATGGAGACCCAGTACTTC. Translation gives CASSTLGTSGGPMETQYF.

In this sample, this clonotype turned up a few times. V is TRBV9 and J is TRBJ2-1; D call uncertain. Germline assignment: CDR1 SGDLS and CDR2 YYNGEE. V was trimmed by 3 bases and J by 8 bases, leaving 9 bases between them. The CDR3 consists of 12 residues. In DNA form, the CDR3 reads TGTGCCAGCAGCGAAGGAAGCGATGAGCAGTTCTTC. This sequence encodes CASSEGSDEQFF.

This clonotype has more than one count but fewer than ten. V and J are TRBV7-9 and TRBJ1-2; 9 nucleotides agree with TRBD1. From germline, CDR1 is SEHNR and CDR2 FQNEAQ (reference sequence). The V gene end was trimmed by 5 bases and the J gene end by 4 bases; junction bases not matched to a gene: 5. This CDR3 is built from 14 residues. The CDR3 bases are TGTGCCAGCAGCGCCGGGACAGGGTTCTATGGCTACACCTTC. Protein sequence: CASSAGTGFYGYTF.

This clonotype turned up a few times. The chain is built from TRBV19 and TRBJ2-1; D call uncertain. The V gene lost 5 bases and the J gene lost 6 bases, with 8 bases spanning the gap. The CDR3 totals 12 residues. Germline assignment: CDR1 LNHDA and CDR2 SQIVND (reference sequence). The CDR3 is CASSENLNEQFF. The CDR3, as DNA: TGTGCCAGTAGTGAAAACCTCAATGAGCAGTTCTTC.

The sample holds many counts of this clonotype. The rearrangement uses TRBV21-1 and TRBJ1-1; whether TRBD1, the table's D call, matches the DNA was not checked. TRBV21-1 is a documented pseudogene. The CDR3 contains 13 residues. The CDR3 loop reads CASSGDLNTEAFF. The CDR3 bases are TGTGCCAGCAGCGGGGACCTGAACACTGAAGCTTTCTTT.

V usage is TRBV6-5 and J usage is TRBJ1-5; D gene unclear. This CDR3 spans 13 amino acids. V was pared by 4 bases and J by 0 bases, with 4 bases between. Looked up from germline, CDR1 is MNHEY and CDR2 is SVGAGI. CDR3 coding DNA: TGTGCCAGCAGTTGGTATAGCAATCAGCCCCAGCATTTT. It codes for CASSWYSNQPQHF.

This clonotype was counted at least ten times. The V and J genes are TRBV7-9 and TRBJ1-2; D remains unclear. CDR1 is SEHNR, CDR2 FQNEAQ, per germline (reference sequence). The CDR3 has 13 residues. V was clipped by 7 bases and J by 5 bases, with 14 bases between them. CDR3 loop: CASTRPMGYGYTF. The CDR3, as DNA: TGTGCCAGCACCCGGCCAATGGGGTATGGCTACACCTTC.